This T cell receptor beta chain is from a study of preoperative IRX-2 immunotherapy in early breast cancer. Profiled with immunoSEQ multiplex PCR; TCRdb holds only in-frame clones, not every one. The data hold tens of thousands of clones, with approximately 85% observed a single time. Looked up from germline, CDR1 is MNHGY and CDR2 is SAAAGT. V was shortened by 6 bases and J by 1 base, with 6 bases between the two germline ends. There are 12 residues in the CDR3. The treatment: preoperative locoregional IRX-2 cytokine immunotherapy. Samples came from a phase Ib trial of preoperative locoregional IRX-2 cytokine immunotherapy.

Source: lymph node tissue, taken after IRX-2 immunotherapy. The chain combines TRBV6-8 with TRBJ1-1; D call uncertain. This receptor was taken from a human donor with breast cancer. The CDR3 DNA reads as TGTGCCAGCAGAGCGGCGAACACTGAAGCTTTCTTT. It codes for CASRAANTEAFF.